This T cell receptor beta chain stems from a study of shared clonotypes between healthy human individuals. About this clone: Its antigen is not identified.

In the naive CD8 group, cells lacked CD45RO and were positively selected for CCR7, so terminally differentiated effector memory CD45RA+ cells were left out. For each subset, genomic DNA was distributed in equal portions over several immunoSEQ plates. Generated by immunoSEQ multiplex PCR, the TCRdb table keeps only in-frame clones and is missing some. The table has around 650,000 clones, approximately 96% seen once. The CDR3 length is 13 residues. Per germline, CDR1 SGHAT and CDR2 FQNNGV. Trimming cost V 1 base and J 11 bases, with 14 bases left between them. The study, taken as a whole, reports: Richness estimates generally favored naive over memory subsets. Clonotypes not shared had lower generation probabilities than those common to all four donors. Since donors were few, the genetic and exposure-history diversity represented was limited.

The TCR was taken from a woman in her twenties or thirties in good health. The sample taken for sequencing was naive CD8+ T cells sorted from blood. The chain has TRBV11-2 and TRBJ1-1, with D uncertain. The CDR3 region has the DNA TGTGCCAGCAGCTTAGCGCCCGATAGTAGGGCTTTCTTT. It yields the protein CASSLAPDSRAFF.